Each of the 3 T cell receptor beta chains below was sequenced from the same sample in a study of T cell responses to AZD1222 COVID-19 vaccine. The protocol was immunoSEQ multiplex PCR, while the TCRdb copy is restricted to in-frame clones and leaves out a portion. The data hold over 130,000 clones, with about 90% observed a single time. The sequencing used peripheral blood, collected 28 days after the second AZD1222 dose. These receptors were obtained from an adult who received the AZD1222 COVID-19 vaccine.

The V call is TRBV6-5, the J call TRBJ1-5; TRBD1 might be the D (6 bases). The CDR3 is made up of 15 amino acids. V lost 5 bases and J 4 bases, leaving 15 bases between the germline ends. Germline V gene lookup returns CDR1 MNHEY and CDR2 SVGAGI. The CDR3, as DNA: TGTGCCAGCAGTCACACTAGACAGGAGAATCAGCCCCAGCATTTT. It yields the protein CASSHTRQENQPQHF.

The V call is TRBV11-3, the J call TRBJ2-5; 8 nucleotides align to TRBD2. After removal of 0 bases from V and 5 bases from J, the junction contained 8 bases not matched to a gene. The CDR3 extends over 16 amino acids. Germline V gene lookup returns CDR1 SGHNT and CDR2 YENEEA. As DNA, the CDR3 is TGTGCCAGCAGCTTAGATGGTAGCGGGGACTGGGAGACCCAGTACTTC. Translated: CASSLDGSGDWETQYF.

The rearrangement joins TRBV24-1 to TRBJ1-2; tentative D call: TRBD1 (6 bases). V shed 8 bases and J shed 7 bases, with 13 bases lying between them. This CDR3 has 12 residues. Per the germline V gene, CDR1 is KGHDR and CDR2 is SFDVKD. CDR3 residues: CATKAGEGGYTF. CDR3 nucleotides: TGTGCCACCAAGGCAGGGGAGGGTGGCTACACCTTC.